These 14 T cell receptor beta chains were sequenced from one sample in a study of cytomegalovirus exposure and HLA in healthy donors (dated by TCRdb to about 2017). The library was prepared using the immunoSEQ multiplex PCR assay. TCRdb limited this immuneACCESS table to in-frame rearrangements with V and J called. A share of clones is missing; checked studies link under half to unresolved V genes, and the rest is unexplained. This sample is represented by hundreds of thousands of clones; around nine tenths of them were singletons. More than 1.5% of the sample belongs to the ten largest clones. The sample was PBMCs. These receptors were obtained from a woman under 30 in good health and CMV-seropositive.

The chain links TRBV7-9 to TRBJ2-1; D possibly corresponds to TRBD2 (5 bases). The CDR3 is 14 amino acids. V lost 5 bases, J lost 3 bases, and 11 bases lay in between. Germline V gene sequence: CDR1 SEHNR, CDR2 FQNEAQ (reference sequence). The CDR3 here is CASSPRTYYNEQFF. CDR3 DNA: TGTGCCAGCAGCCCAAGGACTTACTACAATGAGCAGTTCTTC. Combining the CDR3 with reference TRBV7-9 and TRBJ2-1 gives the whole variable domain DTGVSQNPRHKITKRGQNVTFRCDPISEHNRLYWYRQTLGQGPEFLTYFQNEAQLEKSRLLSDRFSAERPKGSFSTLEIQRTEQGDSAMYLCASSPRTYYNEQFFGPGTRLTVL.

The genes are TRBV30 and TRBJ2-3; 10 nucleotides agree with TRBD2. J gave up 2 bases and V 1 base, and 6 bases lay outside the gene matches. Per germline, CDR1 GTSNPN and CDR2 SVGIG (reference sequence). The CDR3 loop spans 16 amino acids. Here the CDR3 reads CAWSEASGSTTDTQYF. DNA for the CDR3: TGTGCCTGGAGTGAAGCTAGCGGGAGTACCACAGATACGCAGTATTTT.

This sequence joins TRBV27 and TRBJ2-3, with D uncertain. Between the trimmed V and J ends, which lost 0 bases and 2 bases, there was a span of 9 bases. Germline V gene lookup returns CDR1 MNHEY and CDR2 SMNVEV (reference sequence). This CDR3 is built from 15 residues. The DNA for the CDR3 is TGTGCCAGCAGTTTATCCCCCAGAACCACAGATACGCAGTATTTT. Translated, it gives CASSLSPRTTDTQYF.

The V and J genes are TRBV29-1 and TRBJ2-3; 7 bases are shared with TRBD2. The ends lost 6 bases at V and 4 bases at J; junction bases unmatched: 13. Germline assignment: CDR1 SQVTM and CDR2 ANQGSEA. CDR3 length: 15 residues. This chain's CDR3 is CSVGYGGSPPDTQYF. The CDR3 DNA sequence: TGCAGCGTGGGTTACGGCGGGAGCCCCCCAGATACGCAGTATTTT.

The chain joins TRBV7-3 to TRBJ2-1; 12 nucleotides align to TRBD2. With 1 base clipped from V and 9 bases from J, the junction kept 16 bases outside the gene matches. The CDR3 is 19 amino acids. In germline, CDR1 is SGHTA, CDR2 FQGTGA. CDR3 bases: TGTGCCAGCAGCTTAAAAGCTAGCGGGAGGGCCAGGGGCAAATTTGAGCAGTTCTTC. Translation gives CASSLKASGRARGKFEQFF. The full variable domain, its missing parts supplied by reference TRBV7-3 and TRBJ2-1, is GAGVSQTPSNKVTEKGKYVELRCDPISGHTALYWYRQSLGQGPEFLIYFQGTGAADDSGLPNDRFFAVRPEGSVSTLKIQRTERGDSAVYLCASSLKASGRARGKFEQFFGPGTRLTVL.

The chain carries TRBV4-1 and TRBJ1-2; 10 bases align to TRBD1. Germline assignment: CDR1 MGHRA and CDR2 YSYEKL. The J segment lost 8 bases and the V segment lost 4 bases, leaving 4 bases of the junction unmatched. The CDR3 is made up of 13 amino acids. The CDR3 sequence is CASSRDRGGGYTF. DNA of the CDR3: TGCGCCAGCAGCCGGGACAGGGGCGGAGGCTACACCTTC.

For the CDR3, the DNA is TGTGCCAGCAGCTTGACGATCCAGGACAGGGAGAAGAACGAGCAGTACTTC. Amino acid sequence: CASSLTIQDREKNEQYF. This chain joins TRBV5-6 and TRBJ2-7, with TRBD1 matching 8 bases. This CDR3 contains 17 residues. V was clipped by 1 base and J by 5 bases; unmatched bases: 14. Per the germline V gene, CDR1 is SGHDT and CDR2 is YYEEEE.

The CDR3 region is CASSDSSNTEAFF. For the CDR3, the DNA is TGTGCCAGCAGTGACTCGAGCAACACTGAAGCTTTCTTT. The gene calls are TRBV6-4 and TRBJ1-1; D not resolved. This CDR3 is built from 13 residues. V lost 0 bases and J lost 2, with 4 bases in between. Germline CDR1 and CDR2: MRHNA and SNTAGT.

This chain connects TRBV19 to TRBJ2-2, with no clear D. Germline V lookup: CDR1 LNHDA, CDR2 SQIVND (reference sequence). V dropped 2 bases and J dropped 7 bases, with 8 bases sitting between them. This CDR3 has 13 residues. This CDR3 reads CASSITGGGELFF. As DNA, the CDR3 is TGTGCCAGTAGTATAACCGGCGGCGGGGAGCTGTTTTTT.

The chain has TRBV19 and TRBJ1-1, with 10 bases lining up with TRBD1. V shed 6 bases and J 0 bases; nucleotides not matched to a gene: 7. CDR1 and CDR2 (germline): LNHDA, SQIVND (reference sequence). The CDR3 is made up of 16 amino acids. CDR3 nucleotides: TGTGCCAGTAGACTAGACAGGGGGCGATTGAACACTGAAGCTTTCTTT. Its protein product is CASRLDRGRLNTEAFF.

V usage is TRBV7-2 and J usage is TRBJ2-3; 8 bases map to TRBD2. Germline V gives CDR1 SGHTA, CDR2 FQGNSA. This CDR3 is 15 amino acids long. Trimming cost V 5 bases and J 2 bases; bases outside gene matches: 6. The CDR3 DNA reads as TGTGCCAGCAGCAGTAGCGGGGTGGCCACAGATACGCAGTATTTT. This translates into CASSSSGVATDTQYF.

The CDR3 DNA reads as TGTGCCAGCAGCGCCCGGCGGGGGTTTGGCACTGAAGCTTTCTTT. This encodes CASSARRGFGTEAFF. This chain joins TRBV28 and TRBJ1-1; weak D call: TRBD1 (5 bases). From germline, CDR1 is MDHEN and CDR2 SYDVKM. CDR3 size: 15 residues. Trimming left V 6 bases short and J 4 bases short, with 18 bases between.

The CDR3 region has the DNA TGTGCCAGCAGGGAGGACGGGAATCAGCCCCAGCATTTT. Its protein is CASREDGNQPQHF. The chain employs TRBV6-6 and TRBJ1-5; D is uncertain. V lost 6 bases and J 4 bases, leaving 10 bases between the germline ends. Germline V lookup: CDR1 MNHNY, CDR2 SVGAGI (reference sequence). The CDR3 contains 13 residues.

The chain combines TRBV2 with TRBJ2-7, with 12 nucleotides matching TRBD2. Germline assignment: CDR1 SNHLY and CDR2 FYNNEI. This CDR3 contains 17 residues. J lost 3 bases, V lost 4 bases, and 10 bases had no gene match. CDR3 nucleotides: TGTGCCAGCAGTGGGTCTCGGACTAGCGGGAATTTCTACGAGCAGTACTTC. This codes for CASSGSRTSGNFYEQYF. Full variable domain (outside the CDR3, taken from reference TRBV2 and TRBJ2-7): EPEVTQTPSHQVTQMGQEVILRCVPISNHLYFYWYRQILGQKVEFLVSFYNNEISEKSEIFDDQFSVERPDGSNFTLKIRSTKLEDSAMYFCASSGSRTSGNFYEQYFGPGTRLTVT.